These 10 T cell receptor beta chains originate from one sample sequenced in a study of technical replicates of blood from four donors. Here immunoSEQ multiplex PCR was the method, and the copy in TCRdb shows in-frame clones only, minus some. The sample has roughly 74,000 clones, roughly 90% seen once. The sequenced sample was T cells isolated from PBMCs. The source is a human donor in good health.

V usage is TRBV5-4 and J usage is TRBJ1-2; maybe TRBD1 (6 bases). V was clipped by 6 bases and J by 0 bases, with 15 bases between them. The CDR3 covers 15 residues. Germline V lookup: CDR1 SGHNT, CDR2 YYREEE (reference sequence). The CDR3 coding sequence is TGTGCCAGCACCGGAGCTTCAGGGGCTAACTATGGCTACACCTTC. This codes for CASTGASGANYGYTF.

CDR3 in amino acids: CASSSSGTYNEQFF. The CDR3 DNA sequence: TGTGCCAGCAGCTCAAGCGGTACCTACAATGAGCAGTTCTTC. The gene calls are TRBV13 and TRBJ2-1; the D gene is possibly TRBD2 (5 bases). Per germline, CDR1 PRHDT and CDR2 FYEKMQ (reference sequence). Trimming removed 4 bases at V and 2 bases at J, with 9 bases between. The CDR3 is 14 amino acids.

The CDR3 region has the DNA TGTGCCAGCAGTCTACAATACGGGGCAACTAATGAAAAACTGTTTTTT. It specifies CASSLQYGATNEKLFF. V is TRBV28 and J is TRBJ1-4; D is undetermined. The CDR3 covers 16 residues. Trimming removed 5 bases from V and 0 bases from J, with 13 bases in between. CDR1 and CDR2 (germline): MDHEN, SYDVKM.

V gene TRBV9 combines with J gene TRBJ2-2; D gene ambiguous. Germline V lookup: CDR1 SGDLS, CDR2 YYNGEE. V lost 3 bases and J 10 bases, leaving 13 bases between the germline ends. This CDR3 region has 13 residues. The CDR3 DNA sequence: TGTGCCAGCAGCGGAGCAACAGTAGTGGAGCTGTTTTTT. This translates into CASSGATVVELFF. Full variable domain (remainder filled in from reference TRBV9 and TRBJ2-2): DSGVTQTPKHLITATGQRVTLRCSPRSGDLSVYWYQQSLDQGLQFLIQYYNGEERAKGNILERFSAQQFPDLHSELNLSSLELGDSALYFCASSGATVVELFFGEGSRLTVL.

The table lists this clone with a count of one. The chain carries TRBV7-9 and TRBJ1-4; D might be TRBD1 (6 bases). Trimming shortened V by 4 bases and J by 2 bases, and 17 bases separated the two germline ends. This CDR3 is built from 17 residues. Germline V gene lookup returns CDR1 SEHNR and CDR2 FQNEAQ (reference sequence). This CDR3 reads CASSYEQGLATNEKLFF. DNA of the CDR3: TGTGCCAGCAGCTATGAACAGGGTTTAGCGACTAATGAAAAACTGTTTTTT.

The genes are TRBV5-1 and TRBJ2-3; possibly TRBD2 for D (6 bases). Per germline, CDR1 SGHRS and CDR2 YFSETQ. The CDR3 runs to 15 residues. V lost 4 bases and J lost 0, with 12 bases in between. CDR3 in DNA: TGCGCCAGCAGCCTTCGGACTACTAGCACAGATACGCAGTATTTT. Its protein product is CASSLRTTSTDTQYF.

This clone was counted a few times. The J gene is TRBJ2-1, the V gene TRBV5-6; TRBD1 matches at 10 bases. CDR1 and CDR2 from the germline V gene are SGHDT and YYEEEE. The V segment lost 4 bases and the J segment 8 bases; nucleotides outside the gene matches: 15. This CDR3 is 17 amino acids long. The CDR3 DNA sequence: TGTGCCAGCAGCACACTTAGGGACAGGGGCGGTTTGGATGAGCAGTTCTTC. It translates to CASSTLRDRGGLDEQFF.

The chain employs TRBV15 and TRBJ2-2, with 10 positions matching TRBD1. Trimming removed 5 bases from V and 6 bases from J; junction bases left unmatched: 3. This CDR3 has 14 residues. Germline V gene lookup returns CDR1 LNHNV and CDR2 YYDKDF (reference sequence). The CDR3 reads CATSWDRGAGELFF. CDR3 nucleotides: TGTGCCACCAGCTGGGACAGGGGTGCCGGGGAGCTGTTTTTT.

The chain couples TRBV4-1 to TRBJ2-7; D remains ambiguous. The CDR3 is 15 residues long. Trimming took 0 bases from V and 0 from J, leaving 9 bases between them. Germline V gene lookup returns CDR1 MGHRA and CDR2 YSYEKL. This CDR3 reads CASSQDTLSSYEQYF. The CDR3, as DNA: TGCGCCAGCAGCCAAGATACTCTGAGCTCCTACGAGCAGTACTTC.

This clone was counted a few times. This sequence joins TRBV11-1 and TRBJ1-1; D call uncertain. Trimming took off 3 bases at V and 1 base at J, with 3 bases between the two ends. This CDR3 spans 12 amino acids. Germline values: CDR1 SGHAT, CDR2 FQDESV (reference sequence). The CDR3 DNA sequence: TGTGCCAGCAGCTTTCGGAACACTGAAGCTTTCTTT. This sequence encodes CASSFRNTEAFF.